The 29 T cell receptor beta chains reported below all come from one sample, sequenced in a study of T-cell reconstitution after alpha-beta-depleted transplantation in children. Preparation of the TCRbeta library was carried out with unique molecular identifiers. TCRdb fed the PCR reads into MiXCR, producing one record per CDR3 protein. The profile covers a few hundred thousand distinct CDR3 sequences, with around 9.9% appearing a single time and roughly 5% taken by the ten largest. Sequenced material: PBMCs from the stem cell graft donor, taken from the stem cell graft. The receptors originated from a human donor who donated a stem cell graft to a child with acute myeloid leukemia.

This clonotype has a handful of counts. CDR3 nucleotides: TGCAGTGCTAGAGACGCCCTTACGTCCGGAGAGACCCAGTACTTC. This encodes CSARDALTSGETQYF. The chain uses TRBV20-1 and TRBJ2-5; no clear D. V was cut by 0 bases and J by 4 bases, with 15 bases left in between. The CDR3 has 15 amino acids. Germline V gene data show CDR1 as DFQATT and CDR2 as SNEGSKA (reference sequence).

This clonotype was seen many times. J is TRBJ2-5 and V is TRBV25-1; D is undetermined. With 2 bases removed from V and 1 base from J, the gap between germline ends came to 8 bases. The CDR3 runs to 14 residues. Germline V gene data show CDR1 as MGHDK and CDR2 as SYGVNS. The CDR3 loop reads CASSEPGPQETQYF. The CDR3 region has the DNA TGTGCCAGCAGTGAACCCGGGCCCCAAGAGACCCAGTACTTC.

This clonotype was counted only a few times. The genes are TRBV5-1 and TRBJ1-4; 8 nucleotides agree with TRBD1. The CDR3 covers 17 residues. V lost 4 bases to trimming and J lost 3 bases; unmatched junction nucleotides: 11. Germline CDR1 SGHRS, CDR2 YFSETQ. CDR3: CASSVGQGVVANEKLFF. The CDR3 bases are TGCGCCAGCAGCGTTGGACAGGGAGTGGTAGCTAATGAAAAACTGTTTTTT.

In this sample, this clonotype turned up a few times. The chain couples TRBV5-6 to TRBJ2-7; the D gene could be TRBD1 or TRBD2 (5 bases each). Trimming left V 4 bases short and J 0 bases short, with 20 bases between. The CDR3 consists of 17 residues. The germline gives CDR1 SGHDT, CDR2 YYEEEE. CDR3: CASSAAFEGRNSYEQYV. The CDR3 nucleotides are TGTGCCAGCAGCGCCGCCTTTGAGGGACGGAACTCCTACGAGCAGTACGTC.

The V call is TRBV7-9, the J call TRBJ2-7; possibly TRBD1 for D (5 bases). Germline loops: CDR1 SEHNR, CDR2 FQNEAQ (reference sequence). This CDR3 comprises 14 residues. Trimming cost V 5 bases and J 2 bases, with 13 bases left between them. CDR3: CASSAAGSPYEQYF. CDR3 nucleotide sequence: TGTGCCAGCAGCGCCGCAGGGTCCCCCTACGAGCAGTACTTC.

This clonotype has ten or more counts. The chain links TRBV5-1 to TRBJ2-2, with D possibly being TRBD1 (6 bases). The germline gives CDR1 SGHRS, CDR2 YFSETQ. The CDR3 contains 15 residues. V lost 3 bases, J lost 2 bases, and 11 bases lay in between. DNA for the CDR3: TGCGCCAGCAGCTCACAGGGCGCCAACACCGGGGAGCTGTTTTTT. Translated, it gives CASSSQGANTGELFF.

This chain links TRBV19 with TRBJ1-1; unclear D gene. Trimming took off 1 base at V and 1 base at J, with 10 bases between the two ends. Germline V lookup: CDR1 LNHDA, CDR2 SQIVND (reference sequence). The CDR3 runs 15 residues. The CDR3, as DNA: TGTGCCAGTAGTATAGTAAGGGTCCAGAACACTGAAGCTTTCTTT. This translates into CASSIVRVQNTEAFF.

In its sample, this clonotype was seen a few times. The rearrangement links TRBV6-5 to TRBJ1-1; 9 positions agree with TRBD1. V trimming: 2 bases; J trimming: 6 bases; junction bases outside the gene matches: 4. The CDR3 covers 14 residues. In germline, CDR1 is MNHEY, CDR2 SVGAGI. CDR3 bases: TGTGCCAGCAGTTACGGGACAGGGCTCGCTGAAGCTTTCTTT. Its protein is CASSYGTGLAEAFF.

The chain is built from TRBV5-5 and TRBJ2-7; D ambiguous. V lost 3 bases to trimming and J lost 3 bases, with 13 bases between them. The CDR3 covers 14 residues. The V gene's germline CDR1 is SGHKS and CDR2 YYEKEE (reference sequence). The DNA of the CDR3 is TGTGCCAGCAGCTCCGGACGGTCGCTCTACGAGCAGTACGTC. Amino acids: CASSSGRSLYEQYV.

This clonotype was detected only a few times. The chain uses TRBV5-1 and TRBJ2-2; TRBD1 aligns across 8 bases. V was clipped by 4 bases and J by 6 bases; unmatched bases: 14. The CDR3 has 17 residues. Germline V gene data show CDR1 as SGHRS and CDR2 as YFSETQ. The CDR3 DNA follows: TGCGCCAGCAGCGCCCCAATGAACAGGGGGTGGTCCGGGGAGCTGTTTTTT. Protein product: CASSAPMNRGWSGELFF. Together with reference TRBV5-1 and TRBJ2-2, the CDR3 gives the full variable domain: KAGVTQTPRYLIKTRGQQVTLSCSPISGHRSVSWYQQTPGQGLQFLFEYFSETQRNKGNFPGRFSGRQFSNSRSEMNVSTLELGDSALYLCASSAPMNRGWSGELFFGEGSRLTVL.

V usage is TRBV11-1 and J usage is TRBJ2-7; the match to TRBD2 covers 13 bases. Germline V gene sequence: CDR1 SGHAT, CDR2 FQDESV (reference sequence). The CDR3 spans 15 residues. V was pared by 5 bases and J by 5 bases, with 6 bases of the junction left unmatched. CDR3 sequence reads: CASSLGLAGADEQYF. CDR3 nucleotide sequence: TGTGCCAGCAGCCTTGGACTAGCGGGAGCAGACGAGCAGTACTTC. The full variable domain, its missing parts supplied by reference TRBV11-1 and TRBJ2-7, is EAEVAQSPRYKITEKSQAVAFWCDPISGHATLYWYRQILGQGPELLVQFQDESVVDDSQLPKDRFSAERLKGVDSTLKIQPAELGDSAMYLCASSLGLAGADEQYFGPGTRLTVT.

The chain carries TRBV7-8 and TRBJ2-7; no reliable D call. The length of the CDR3 is 13 residues. V was clipped by 5 bases and J by 1 base, with 9 bases between them. Looked up from germline, CDR1 is SGHVS and CDR2 is FQNEAQ. The CDR3 is CASSHGRSYEQYV. The CDR3 region has the DNA TGTGCCAGCAGCCATGGAAGGTCCTACGAGCAGTACGTC.

V and J are TRBV20-1 and TRBJ2-1; D is possibly TRBD2 (5 bases). The length of the CDR3 is 15 residues. V lost 3 bases and J lost 6, with 18 bases in between. Germline lookup yields CDR1 DFQATT and CDR2 SNEGSKA (reference sequence). The CDR3 protein is CSASRALAGVNEQFF. In nucleotides, the CDR3 is TGCAGTGCTAGCCGCGCCCTAGCTGGGGTCAATGAGCAGTTCTTC.

This clonotype was seen ten or more times. This chain joins TRBV7-9 and TRBJ2-1, with TRBD2 as a possible D gene (5 bases). Per germline, CDR1 SEHNR and CDR2 FQNEAQ (reference sequence). V gave up 0 bases and J gave up 5 bases, with 5 bases separating them. The CDR3 runs 13 residues. The CDR3 coding sequence is TGTGCCAGCAGCTTAGCCGGGGACAATGAGCAGTTCTTC. Translating it yields CASSLAGDNEQFF.

Remarks on this clonotype: The CDR3 ends on some other residue instead of the conserved phenylalanine or tryptophan, so this is likely a read error. The chain links TRBV4-1 to TRBJ1-4, with TRBD1 matching over 9 bases. The CDR3 extends over 15 amino acids. Germline CDR1 is MGHRA and CDR2 is YSYEKL. V dropped 3 bases and J dropped 8; count of bases not matched to a gene: 7. The CDR3 here is CASSQETGGGEKLFS. As DNA, the CDR3 is TGCGCCAGCAGCCAGGAGACAGGGGGTGGAGAAAAACTGTTTTCT.

V gene TRBV20-1 combines with J gene TRBJ1-2, with 7 nucleotides matching TRBD1. Germline V CDR1 and CDR2: DFQATT, SNEGSKA (reference sequence). With V trimmed by 6 bases and J by 4 bases, 5 bases remained unmatched. The CDR3 loop spans 12 amino acids. The CDR3 sequence is CSAISGGYGYTF. The CDR3 DNA reads TGCAGTGCCATTTCAGGGGGCTATGGCTACACCTTC.

CDR3 sequence reads: CASKGAGGELFF. CDR3 nucleotides: TGTGCCAGCAAGGGGGCTGGGGGGGAGCTGTTTTTT. The genes are TRBV6-1 and TRBJ2-2, with 7 bases matching TRBD1. The germline gives CDR1 MNHNS, CDR2 SASEGT. The V segment lost 7 bases and the J segment 8 bases; nucleotides outside the gene matches: 4. This CDR3 is 12 amino acids long.

This chain uses TRBV4-1 with TRBJ2-7, with TRBD2 identical over 13 bases. Germline CDR1 and CDR2: MGHRA and YSYEKL. V dropped 2 bases and J dropped 4; count of bases not matched to a gene: 5. The CDR3 totals 16 residues. CDR3 residues: CASSQPTSGRYYEQYF. CDR3 nucleotides: TGCGCCAGCAGCCAACCGACTAGCGGGAGGTATTACGAGCAGTACTTC.

This clonotype was detected only a few times. J is TRBJ2-7 and V is TRBV5-1; 8 bases align to TRBD2. The CDR3 is 15 residues long. Per germline, CDR1 SGHRS and CDR2 YFSETQ. Trimming at V came to 3 bases and at J to 4 bases, leaving 9 bases not matched to a gene. The CDR3 loop reads CASSSGTSVLYEQYF. The CDR3, as DNA: TGCGCCAGCAGCTCCGGGACTAGTGTCTTATACGAGCAGTACTTC.

The rearrangement joins TRBV20-1 to TRBJ2-1; 11 nucleotides match TRBD2. In germline, CDR1 is DFQATT, CDR2 SNEGSKA (reference sequence). Unmatched junction bases numbered 12, after V lost 2 bases and J lost 0 bases. This CDR3 comprises 19 residues. CDR3 sequence: CSARRSGLADPSSYNEQFF. CDR3 bases: TGCAGTGCTAGAAGATCGGGACTAGCGGACCCGAGCTCCTACAATGAGCAGTTCTTC.

Ten or more counts support this clonotype. CDR3 amino acids: CASSPNPGTNNEQFF. CDR3 nucleotides: TGCGCCAGCAGCCCAAACCCGGGAACGAACAATGAGCAGTTCTTC. V gene TRBV5-1 combines with J gene TRBJ2-1; TRBD2 is a possible D gene (5 bases). V lost 4 bases and J 5 bases, leaving 16 bases between the germline ends. In germline, CDR1 is SGHRS, CDR2 YFSETQ. The CDR3 consists of 15 residues.

This clonotype was observed a few times. The chain uses TRBV20-1 and TRBJ2-7, with D hard to call. This CDR3 contains 11 residues. Germline CDR1 DFQATT, CDR2 SNEGSKA (reference sequence). V was trimmed by 6 bases and J by 0 bases, leaving 6 bases between them. Here the CDR3 DNA reads TGCAGTGCAGGGCCCTCCTACGAGCAGTACTTC. Translated, it gives CSAGPSYEQYF.

The table lists this clonotype with many counts. The V gene is TRBV20-1, the J gene TRBJ2-3; the match to TRBD1 covers 7 bases. Germline CDR1 reads DFQATT; CDR2 reads SNEGSKA (reference sequence). The J segment lost 4 bases and the V segment lost 5 bases, leaving 6 bases of the junction unmatched. The CDR3 loop spans 13 amino acids. CDR3 amino acids: CSAGTARSDTQYF. The CDR3 DNA sequence: TGCAGTGCTGGGACAGCCAGGTCAGATACGCAGTATTTT.

The chain carries TRBV5-1 and TRBJ2-3; D unresolved. Trimming left V 0 bases short and J 1 base short, with 9 bases between. The CDR3 contains 15 residues. From germline, CDR1 is SGHRS and CDR2 YFSETQ. CDR3 nucleotide sequence: TGCGCCAGCAGCTTGGGTCCCAGCCGCACAGATACGCAGTATTTT. Its translation is CASSLGPSRTDTQYF.

This sequence joins TRBV5-6 and TRBJ2-5; 8 bases are a match to TRBD2. Per germline, CDR1 SGHDT and CDR2 YYEEEE. The CDR3 is 13 amino acids. Trimming cost V 3 bases and J 4 bases; bases outside gene matches: 2. The DNA of the CDR3 is TGTGCCAGCAGCTCCCGGGAGGGAGAGACCCAGTACTTC. Translation gives CASSSREGETQYF.

DNA of the CDR3: TGCAGCGTTGACATTCGGGGCGCCTACGAGCAGTACTTC. Protein product: CSVDIRGAYEQYF. The chain couples TRBV29-1 to TRBJ2-7; D assignment may be TRBD1 or TRBD2 (5 bases each). The CDR3 has 13 residues. The V gene's germline CDR1 is SQVTM and CDR2 ANQGSEA. V was clipped by 3 bases and J by 2 bases, with 11 bases between them.

This clonotype was seen only a few times. This rearrangement joins TRBV3-1 to TRBJ1-2; the D gene is possibly TRBD1 (5 bases). The CDR3 runs to 13 residues. Germline values: CDR1 LGHDT, CDR2 YNNKEL (reference sequence). Deletions cut 2 bases from V and 5 bases from J, with 9 bases between. The CDR3 reads CASSQPGVYGYTF. The CDR3 nucleotides read TGTGCCAGCAGCCAACCGGGGGTGTATGGCTACACCTTC.

This clonotype was picked up many times. The chain has TRBV3-1 and TRBJ2-6; no clear D gene. Trimming removed 6 bases at V and 0 bases at J, with 6 bases between. The CDR3 covers 14 residues. From germline, CDR1 is LGHDT and CDR2 YNNKEL (reference sequence). The CDR3, as DNA: TGTGCCAGCAGTCCAAGCTCTGGGGCCAACGTCCTGACTTTC. Translation: CASSPSSGANVLTF.

The table lists this clonotype with a few counts. The rearrangement uses TRBV18 and TRBJ2-4; maybe TRBD1 (6 bases). The V end lost 0 bases, the J end lost 3 bases, and 12 bases lay between the germline ends. This CDR3 region has 16 residues. Per germline, CDR1 KGHSH and CDR2 LQKENI. For the CDR3, the DNA is TGTGCCAGCTCACCACCGACAGGTATAGGCAAAAACATTCAGTACTTC. As protein: CASSPPTGIGKNIQYF.